Listed here are 14 T cell receptor beta chains from one sample, sequenced in a study of blood T cells in healthy people across ages. A second 7 to 11 cycle PCR used barcoded and J-beta primers. TCRdb re-called the 5' RACE reads through MiXCR, storing one row per CDR3 protein. The sample has approximately 800,000 distinct CDR3 sequences; less than 80% are singletons. Sequenced material: blood. These TCRs come from a man under 40 in good health.

The CDR3 DNA reads TGCGCCAGCAGCTTGGGGCTAAAAGTTCCAGATACGCAGTATTTT. Protein sequence: CASSLGLKVPDTQYF. The rearrangement uses TRBV5-1 and TRBJ2-3; D is uncertain. This CDR3 contains 15 residues. Germline loops: CDR1 SGHRS, CDR2 YFSETQ. V dropped 0 bases and J dropped 4 bases, with 12 bases sitting between them.

The gene calls are TRBV2 and TRBJ2-1, with TRBD1 identical over 7 bases. CDR3 length equals 15 residues. CDR1 is SNHLY and CDR2 is FYNNEI in the germline V gene. V was clipped by 8 bases and J by 4 bases; unmatched bases: 11. CDR3 DNA sequence: TGTGCCAGCCTCGATCCGGGCAGGGGGTACAATGAGCAGTTCTTC. It specifies CASLDPGRGYNEQFF. The full variable domain, with the rest looked up from reference TRBV2 and TRBJ2-1, is EPEVTQTPSHQVTQMGQEVILRCVPISNHLYFYWYRQILGQKVEFLVSFYNNEISEKSEIFDDQFSVERPDGSNFTLKIRSTKLEDSAMYFCASLDPGRGYNEQFFGPGTRLTVL.

The V and J genes are TRBV7-9 and TRBJ2-4, with 8 bases matching TRBD1. J lost 14 bases, V lost 4 bases, and 10 bases had no gene match. CDR1 and CDR2 (germline): SEHNR, FQNEAQ (reference sequence). The CDR3 is 13 amino acids. DNA of the CDR3: TGTGCCAGCAGCTCCGGCCGGACAGGGCAGGAGTACTTC. This sequence encodes CASSSGRTGQEYF.

In this sample, this clonotype turned up a few times. The CDR3 sequence is CASSQEHNYGYTF. CDR3 nucleotides: TGTGCCAGCAGCCAAGAACATAACTATGGCTACACCTTC. The V call is TRBV3-1, the J call TRBJ1-2; D is unclear. The V end lost 0 bases, the J end lost 1 base, and 3 bases lay between the germline ends. The germline V gene encodes CDR1 LGHDT and CDR2 YNNKEL (reference sequence). The CDR3 contains 13 residues.

This clonotype was seen more than once but under ten times. V gene TRBV3-1 combines with J gene TRBJ2-7; 9 nucleotides align to TRBD1. V shed 5 bases, J shed 5 bases, and the junction held 4 bases outside the gene matches. The CDR3 loop spans 13 amino acids. In germline, CDR1 is LGHDT, CDR2 YNNKEL (reference sequence). The CDR3 nucleotides are TGTGCCAGCAGCTATTGGACAGGGGACGAGCAGTACTTC. This gives the protein CASSYWTGDEQYF.

The genes are TRBV7-2 and TRBJ2-4; D unresolved. Matching the DNA end better, TRBJ2-5 makes the J call doubtful. Germline loops: CDR1 SGHTA, CDR2 FQGNSA. CDR3 length: 17 amino acids. The CDR3 protein is CASSLVSFMGTAETQYF. CDR3 sequence (DNA): TGTGCCAGCAGCTTAGTTTCGTTCATGGGCACTGCGGAGACCCAGTACTTC.

The rearrangement uses TRBV6-2 or TRBV6-3 and TRBJ2-4; D is uncertain. V was clipped by 2 bases and J by 0 bases, with 8 bases between them. The CDR3 extends over 15 amino acids. The germline CDR1 and CDR2 sequences are MNHEY and SVGEGT. In DNA, the CDR3 is TGTGCCAGCAGTTACCGAGAGCTAGCCAAAAACATTCAGTACTTC. As protein: CASSYRELAKNIQYF.

The gene calls are TRBV11-2 and TRBJ2-5, with D unclear. The J call may be faulty, since TRBJ2-7 better matches the DNA end. This CDR3 is built from 14 residues. Germline assignment: CDR1 SGHAT and CDR2 FQNNGV. CDR3 sequence reads: CASSLVRNSYEQYF. The DNA of the CDR3 is TGTGCCAGCAGCTTAGTACGGAATTCCTACGAGCAGTACTTC.

This clonotype came up many times. V gene TRBV20-1 combines with J gene TRBJ1-6; weak D call: TRBD1 (5 bases). The CDR3 is made up of 17 amino acids. Germline V CDR1 and CDR2: DFQATT, SNEGSKA (reference sequence). With 0 bases removed from V and 8 bases from J, the gap between germline ends came to 20 bases. The CDR3 sequence: CSARDPQGTLADSPLHF. The CDR3 DNA sequence: TGCAGTGCTAGAGATCCGCAGGGCACTCTGGCGGATTCACCCCTCCACTTT.

J is TRBJ2-7 and V is TRBV20-1; 12 nucleotides match TRBD1. V shed 1 base and J 7 bases; nucleotides not matched to a gene: 8. The germline CDR1 and CDR2 sequences are DFQATT and SNEGSKA (reference sequence). CDR3 length equals 15 residues. CDR3 coding DNA: TGCAGTGCTAGAGCAACCGGGACAGGGGGCGGAGAGCAGTACTTC. It translates to CSARATGTGGGEQYF.

The CDR3 spells CASTDQETQYF. The CDR3 bases are TGTGCCAGCACAGACCAAGAGACCCAGTACTTC. V gene TRBV12-3 or TRBV12-4 combines with J gene TRBJ2-5; no reliable D call. Trimming left V 7 bases short and J 0 bases short, with 3 bases between. The CDR3 is 11 residues long.

V and J are TRBV15 and TRBJ1-5; TRBD1 might be the D (6 bases). V was shortened by 0 bases and J by 7 bases, with 13 bases between the two germline ends. CDR1 and CDR2 from the germline V gene are LNHNV and YYDKDF (reference sequence). The CDR3 totals 15 residues. CDR3 residues: CATSRDTGNGQPQHF. CDR3 nucleotides: TGTGCCACCAGCAGAGATACAGGGAATGGACAGCCCCAGCATTTT.

This clonotype was recorded a few times. The genes are TRBV2 and TRBJ2-2; TRBD1 aligns across 7 bases. The ends lost 7 bases at V and 0 bases at J; junction bases unmatched: 11. This CDR3 contains 17 residues. Per the germline V gene, CDR1 is SNHLY and CDR2 is FYNNEI. CDR3 protein: CASTLEGTGANTGELFF. CDR3 coding DNA: TGTGCCAGCACTCTTGAAGGAACAGGGGCGAACACCGGGGAGCTGTTTTTT.

This clonotype was counted between two and nine times. V gene TRBV7-2 combines with J gene TRBJ2-7; TRBD2 matches at 7 bases. In germline, CDR1 is SGHTA, CDR2 FQGNSA. The trim removed 5 bases at V and 6 bases at J, leaving 19 bases unmatched. This CDR3 has 17 amino acids. CDR3 sequence (DNA): TGTGCCAGCAGCCCCACTGGGGTGGGGGGGAAAAGCATCGAGCAGTACTTC. Translating it yields CASSPTGVGGKSIEQYF.